Below are 26 T cell receptor beta chains sequenced from a single sample in a study of Ad26.COV2.S vaccination and SARS-CoV-2 variants. Indicated treatment: about 20 received Ad26.COV2.S at low or high dose, single or two shots; 5 received placebo; per-sample allocation not given. Collection of the samples took place on day 63 after the first injection of vaccine or placebo. TCRdb's table, derived via immunoSEQ multiplex PCR, lists solely in-frame clones and lacks some. Among roughly 380,000 clones, about 85% were seen once, and the ten largest hold roughly 3.5%. The source material was peripheral blood, sampled in a trial of Ad26.COV2.S vaccine versus placebo. These receptors were taken from a person between 18 and 60 years old who received the Ad26.COV2.S COVID-19 vaccine or a placebo.

The genes are TRBV2 and TRBJ2-3, with no clear D. There are 13 residues in the CDR3. Per the germline V gene, CDR1 is SNHLY and CDR2 is FYNNEI. With 3 bases removed from V and 6 bases from J, the gap between germline ends came to 10 bases. The CDR3 sequence is CASSDYSSDTQYF. CDR3 DNA: TGTGCCAGCAGTGATTATAGTTCGGATACGCAGTATTTT. Looking up the rest from reference TRBV2 and TRBJ2-3 gives the full variable domain: EPEVTQTPSHQVTQMGQEVILRCVPISNHLYFYWYRQILGQKVEFLVSFYNNEISEKSEIFDDQFSVERPDGSNFTLKIRSTKLEDSAMYFCASSDYSSDTQYFGPGTRLTVL.

This chain uses TRBV2 with TRBJ2-1; 9 nucleotides line up with TRBD2. Germline assignment: CDR1 SNHLY and CDR2 FYNNEI. This CDR3 comprises 15 residues. V shed 4 bases and J 9 bases; nucleotides not matched to a gene: 10. The CDR3 DNA reads as TGTGCCAGCAGTGCCCGGCTAGCGGGACCGGTTGAGCAGTTCTTC. Translated: CASSARLAGPVEQFF.

The chain carries TRBV29-1 and TRBJ2-1, with 8 bases that match TRBD2. The trim removed 6 bases at V and 9 bases at J, leaving 4 bases unmatched. Germline V gene sequence: CDR1 SQVTM, CDR2 ANQGSEA. The CDR3 runs to 11 residues. CDR3 coding DNA: TGCAGCGTGAAACTAGCGGCTGAGCAGTTCTTC. Translation: CSVKLAAEQFF.

The chain uses TRBV5-4 and TRBJ1-2, with 9 bases that match TRBD1. The germline gives CDR1 SGHNT, CDR2 YYREEE (reference sequence). The CDR3 is 17 residues long. J gave up 6 bases and V 5 bases, and 17 bases lay outside the gene matches. The CDR3 is CASSRGVPGQGMDGYTF. The CDR3 DNA sequence: TGTGCCAGCAGTCGGGGGGTACCGGGACAGGGTATGGATGGCTACACCTTC.

V and J are TRBV10-3 and TRBJ2-7; the match to TRBD2 covers 12 bases. The ends lost 2 bases at V and 3 bases at J; junction bases unmatched: 5. The CDR3 length is 16 residues. CDR1 is ENHRY and CDR2 is SYGVKD in the germline V gene. The CDR3 reads CAISEMASGGDYEQYF. CDR3 in DNA: TGTGCCATCAGTGAGATGGCTAGCGGGGGGGACTACGAGCAGTACTTC.

The chain is built from TRBV24-1 and TRBJ1-5; no reliable D call. Per germline, CDR1 KGHDR and CDR2 SFDVKD. V was pared by 6 bases and J by 2 bases, with 19 bases between. The CDR3 runs to 17 residues. The CDR3 here is CATSRGTDLYGNQPQHF. The DNA for the CDR3 is TGTGCCACCAGTAGAGGAACAGACCTTTACGGCAATCAGCCCCAGCATTTT.

This clone was seen only once. V is TRBV28 and J is TRBJ2-7; D not certain. The V end lost 2 bases, the J end lost 5 bases, and 13 bases lay between the germline ends. The CDR3 is 14 amino acids. Looked up from germline, CDR1 is MDHEN and CDR2 is SYDVKM. DNA for the CDR3: TGTGCCAGCAGTTTAAGTCAGGTTCCCCACGAGCAGTACTTC. The encoded protein is CASSLSQVPHEQYF.

The rearrangement links TRBV6-2 or TRBV6-3 to TRBJ1-2, with 9 bases aligning to TRBD1. The CDR3 covers 17 residues. The ends lost 2 bases at V and 2 bases at J; junction bases unmatched: 9. From germline, CDR1 is MNHEY and CDR2 SVGEGT. Here the CDR3 DNA reads TGTGCCAGCAGTTACCCTCTATACAGGGGGCGAAACTATGGCTACACCTTC. Residues: CASSYPLYRGRNYGYTF.

This clone was detected once. CDR3 region: CASSQAPASGTNTGELFF. As DNA, the CDR3 is TGCGCCAGCAGCCAAGCCCCAGCTAGCGGAACGAACACCGGGGAGCTGTTTTTT. This chain uses TRBV4-3 with TRBJ2-2; 7 bases fit TRBD2. The CDR3 is 18 residues long. V trimming: 1 base; J trimming: 0 bases; junction bases outside the gene matches: 8. CDR1 and CDR2 from the germline V gene are LGHNA and YSLEER.

This chain joins TRBV9 and TRBJ2-5; TRBD2 might be the D (6 bases). CDR3 length: 14 amino acids. The germline gives CDR1 SGDLS, CDR2 YYNGEE. V was clipped by 2 bases and J by 7 bases, with 15 bases between them. The CDR3 nucleotides read TGTGCCAGCAGCGTGGGACCCATGGGAGGGACCCAGTACTTC. Amino acid sequence: CASSVGPMGGTQYF.

The chain links TRBV5-6 to TRBJ1-3, with 11 bases aligning to TRBD1. V gave up 5 bases and J gave up 4 bases; unmatched junction bases: 5. Germline CDR1 reads SGHDT; CDR2 reads YYEEEE. The CDR3 runs 15 residues. The CDR3 nucleotides are TGTGCCAGCAGATCCGGGACAGGGGGAGGAAACACCATATATTTT. Translating gives CASRSGTGGGNTIYF.

Ten or more counts support this clone. The chain uses TRBV7-9 and TRBJ1-2; D perhaps matches TRBD1 (5 bases). V was trimmed by 1 base and J by 1 base, leaving 10 bases between them. Germline V gives CDR1 SEHNR, CDR2 FQNEAQ (reference sequence). The CDR3 spans 15 residues. This CDR3 reads CASSLVGVFNYGYTF. The CDR3 DNA reads TGTGCCAGCAGCTTAGTAGGGGTCTTTAACTATGGCTACACCTTC.

The chain is built from TRBV5-4 and TRBJ2-3, with 8 bases lining up with TRBD2. CDR3 length equals 16 residues. With 3 bases clipped from V and 4 bases from J, the junction kept 10 bases outside the gene matches. Germline assignment: CDR1 SGHNT and CDR2 YYREEE (reference sequence). The DNA of the CDR3 is TGTGCCAGCAGCTCCGTGGCGGGAGGTATCTCAGATACGCAGTATTTT. It encodes CASSSVAGGISDTQYF.

In DNA, the CDR3 is TGTGCCAGCAGCGTAGGTAATTCACCCCTCCACTTT. It encodes CASSVGNSPLHF. V is TRBV11-2 and J is TRBJ1-6; D is unclear. V lost 5 bases, J lost 6 bases, and 5 bases lay in between. Germline V gene data show CDR1 as SGHAT and CDR2 as FQNNGV. The CDR3 totals 12 residues.

The rearrangement links TRBV27 to TRBJ1-5, with D hard to call. V was cut by 5 bases and J by 1 base, with 18 bases left in between. In germline, CDR1 is MNHEY, CDR2 SMNVEV (reference sequence). The CDR3 loop spans 17 amino acids. The CDR3 DNA reads TGTGCCAGCAGTCCTGGGGTCGGGGAATCGAGCAATCAGCCCCAGCATTTT. Protein product: CASSPGVGESSNQPQHF.

V usage is TRBV9 and J usage is TRBJ2-7; 9 nucleotides match TRBD2. The CDR3 is made up of 15 amino acids. Germline CDR1 reads SGDLS; CDR2 reads YYNGEE. The V and J ends lost 0 bases and 2 bases, in that order; junction bases with no gene match: 3. The CDR3 coding sequence is TGTGCCAGCAGCGTAGAAGCGGGGGGTCCCTACGAGCAGTACTTC. This encodes CASSVEAGGPYEQYF.

The chain links TRBV19 to TRBJ1-5; the D is unclear. The CDR3 covers 17 residues. Trimming left V 7 bases short and J 0 bases short, with 19 bases between. The germline V gene has CDR1 LNHDA and CDR2 SQIVND (reference sequence). The CDR3 nucleotides are TGTGCCAGTAAACGGGAAGGAAGGGCCCTTAGCAATCAGCCCCAGCATTTT. Translation: CASKREGRALSNQPQHF. Variable domain in full (rest from reference TRBV19 and TRBJ1-5): DGGITQSPKYLFRKEGQNVTLSCEQNLNHDAMYWYRQDPGQGLRLIYYSQIVNDFQKGDIAEGYSVSREKKESFPLTVTSAQKNPTAFYLCASKREGRALSNQPQHFGDGTRLSIL.

The chain uses TRBV30 and TRBJ2-7; 9 bases fit TRBD1. The V gene's germline CDR1 is GTSNPN and CDR2 SVGIG (reference sequence). The trim removed 2 bases at V and 2 bases at J, leaving 10 bases unmatched. This CDR3 has 16 residues. CDR3 sequence (DNA): TGTGCCTGGAGTATTACTACAGGGGGCGTACCCTACGAGCAGTACTTC. It encodes CAWSITTGGVPYEQYF.

The CDR3 sequence: CASSTGRGGKETQYF. The CDR3 nucleotides read TGCGCCAGCTCTACAGGGCGGGGGGGGAAAGAGACCCAGTACTTC. The rearrangement uses TRBV4-1 and TRBJ2-5, with 9 bases matching TRBD2. The germline V gene has CDR1 MGHRA and CDR2 YSYEKL. The CDR3 is 15 residues long. V was pared by 8 bases and J by 3 bases, with 10 bases of the junction left unmatched.

The V and J genes are TRBV6-6 and TRBJ2-7, with 10 bases lining up with TRBD2. The CDR3 sequence is 20 residues long. The ends lost 5 bases at V and 0 bases at J; junction bases unmatched: 19. In germline, CDR1 is MNHNY, CDR2 SVGAGI (reference sequence). CDR3 amino acids: CASSPLGKQGASGSSYEQYF. The CDR3 bases are TGTGCCAGCAGTCCCCTCGGGAAACAGGGCGCTAGCGGGAGCTCCTACGAGCAGTACTTC.

There are a few counts of this clone. V gene TRBV11-3 combines with J gene TRBJ2-2, with a tentative D call TRBD1 (7 bases). The CDR3 sequence is 15 residues long. The germline V and J ends were trimmed by 5 bases and 5 bases, with 15 bases remaining between them. CDR1 is SGHNT and CDR2 is YENEEA in the germline V gene. The CDR3 DNA follows: TGTGCCAGCAGCCCAAGACAGGGAGGAACCGGGGAGCTGTTTTTT. It is translated as CASSPRQGGTGELFF.

The chain has TRBV5-1 and TRBJ2-5, with D unclear. CDR1 is SGHRS, CDR2 YFSETQ, per germline. The CDR3 length is 11 residues. Trimming took 0 bases from V and 7 from J, leaving 4 bases between them. CDR3 residues: CASSLAWTQYF. The CDR3 nucleotides read TGCGCCAGCAGCTTGGCCTGGACCCAGTACTTC.

This sequence joins TRBV19 and TRBJ2-3, with TRBD2 matching 16 bases. CDR3 length: 18 amino acids. The germline V gene encodes CDR1 LNHDA and CDR2 SQIVND (reference sequence). V gave up 4 bases and J gave up 0 bases; unmatched junction bases: 4. CDR3 region: CASSTGLAGGLSTDTQYF. CDR3 nucleotide sequence: TGTGCCAGTAGTACGGGACTAGCGGGAGGGCTCAGCACAGATACGCAGTATTTT.

This CDR3 is CASRLNLRAYNEQFF. The CDR3 DNA follows: TGTGCCAGCAGGTTAAATCTTAGGGCCTACAATGAGCAGTTCTTC. V and J are TRBV7-2 and TRBJ2-1; D unclear. The CDR3 extends over 15 amino acids. The germline CDR1 and CDR2 sequences are SGHTA and FQGNSA. Trimming cost V 6 bases and J 2 bases, with 14 bases left between them.

The chain joins TRBV10-2 to TRBJ2-2; D gene ambiguous. In germline, CDR1 is WSHSY, CDR2 SAAADI. The CDR3 consists of 13 residues. Between the trimmed V and J ends, which lost 6 bases and 6 bases, there was a span of 11 bases. CDR3 residues: CASSTGPAGELFF. DNA for the CDR3: TGCGCCAGCAGCACTGGCCCCGCCGGGGAGCTGTTTTTT.

J is TRBJ1-1 and V is TRBV19; D is unclear. Germline V lookup: CDR1 LNHDA, CDR2 SQIVND (reference sequence). This CDR3 region has 13 residues. Trimming pared 5 bases from V and 2 bases from J, leaving 9 bases between. CDR3 nucleotide sequence: TGTGCCAGTAGTTACCGGGGTAACACTGAAGCTTTCTTT. Amino acid sequence: CASSYRGNTEAFF.